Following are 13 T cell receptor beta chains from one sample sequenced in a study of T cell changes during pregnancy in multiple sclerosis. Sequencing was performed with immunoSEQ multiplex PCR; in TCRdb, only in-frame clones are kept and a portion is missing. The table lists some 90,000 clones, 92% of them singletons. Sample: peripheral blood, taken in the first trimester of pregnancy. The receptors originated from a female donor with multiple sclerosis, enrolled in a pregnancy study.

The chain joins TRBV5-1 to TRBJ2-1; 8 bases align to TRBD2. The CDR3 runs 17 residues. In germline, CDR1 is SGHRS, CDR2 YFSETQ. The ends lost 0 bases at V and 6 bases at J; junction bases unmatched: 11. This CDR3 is CASSLEASGSLLNEQFF. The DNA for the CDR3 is TGCGCCAGCAGCTTGGAGGCCAGCGGGAGTCTCCTCAATGAGCAGTTCTTC.

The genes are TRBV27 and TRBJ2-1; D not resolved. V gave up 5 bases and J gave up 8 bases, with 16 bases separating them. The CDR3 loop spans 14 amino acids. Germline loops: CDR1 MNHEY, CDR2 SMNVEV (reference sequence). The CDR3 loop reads CASSPALVGHEQFF. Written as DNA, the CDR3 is TGTGCCAGCAGTCCCGCGCTAGTCGGCCATGAGCAGTTCTTC.

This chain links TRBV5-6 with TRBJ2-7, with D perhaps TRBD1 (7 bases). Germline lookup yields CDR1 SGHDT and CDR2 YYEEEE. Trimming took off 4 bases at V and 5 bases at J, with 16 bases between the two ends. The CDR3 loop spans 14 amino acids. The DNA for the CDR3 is TGTGCCAGCAGCCGTACAGGGGAGGTCCACGAGCAGTACTTC. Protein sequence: CASSRTGEVHEQYF.

In nucleotides, the CDR3 is TGTGCCTGGAGAGGACAGGGGAATCAGCCCCAGCATTTT. Translation gives CAWRGQGNQPQHF. The rearrangement uses TRBV30 and TRBJ1-5; TRBD1 aligns across 9 bases. The CDR3 length is 13 residues. Per germline, CDR1 GTSNPN and CDR2 SVGIG (reference sequence). V lost 3 bases, J lost 4 bases, and 1 base stayed unmatched.

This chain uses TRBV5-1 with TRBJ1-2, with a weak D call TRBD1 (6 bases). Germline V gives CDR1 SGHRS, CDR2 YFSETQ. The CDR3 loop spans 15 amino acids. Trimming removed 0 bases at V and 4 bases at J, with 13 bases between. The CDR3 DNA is TGCGCCAGCAGCTTGGACCCGACAGGTCGCTATGGCTACACCTTC. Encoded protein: CASSLDPTGRYGYTF.

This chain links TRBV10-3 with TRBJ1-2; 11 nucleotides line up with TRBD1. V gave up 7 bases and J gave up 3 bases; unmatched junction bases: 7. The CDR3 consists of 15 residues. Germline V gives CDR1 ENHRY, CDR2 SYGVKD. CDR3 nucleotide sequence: TGTGCCATCAACTCCGGGACAGGGGGTGACTATGGCTACACCTTC. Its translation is CAINSGTGGDYGYTF.

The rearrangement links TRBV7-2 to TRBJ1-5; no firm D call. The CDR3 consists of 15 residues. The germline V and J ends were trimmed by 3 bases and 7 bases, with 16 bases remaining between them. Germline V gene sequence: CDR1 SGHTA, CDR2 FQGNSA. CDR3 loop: CASSFFLGFHQPQHF. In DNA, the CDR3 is TGTGCCAGCAGCTTTTTCCTCGGGTTCCACCAGCCCCAGCATTTT.

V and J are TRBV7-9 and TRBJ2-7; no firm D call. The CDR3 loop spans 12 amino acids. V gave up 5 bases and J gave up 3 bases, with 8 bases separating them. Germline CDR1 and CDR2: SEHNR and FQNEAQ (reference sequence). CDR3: CASSAYSYEQYF. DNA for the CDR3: TGTGCCAGCAGCGCCTACAGCTACGAGCAGTACTTC. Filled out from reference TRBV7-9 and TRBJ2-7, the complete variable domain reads DTGVSQNPRHKITKRGQNVTFRCDPISEHNRLYWYRQTLGQGPEFLTYFQNEAQLEKSRLLSDRFSAERPKGSFSTLEIQRTEQGDSAMYLCASSAYSYEQYFGPGTRLTVT.

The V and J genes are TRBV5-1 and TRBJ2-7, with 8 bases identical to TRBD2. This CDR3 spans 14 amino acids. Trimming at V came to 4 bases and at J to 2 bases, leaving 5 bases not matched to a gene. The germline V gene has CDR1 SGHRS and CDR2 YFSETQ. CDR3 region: CASSRGGGTYEQYF. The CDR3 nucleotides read TGCGCCAGCAGCCGGGGGGGCGGAACCTACGAGCAGTACTTC.

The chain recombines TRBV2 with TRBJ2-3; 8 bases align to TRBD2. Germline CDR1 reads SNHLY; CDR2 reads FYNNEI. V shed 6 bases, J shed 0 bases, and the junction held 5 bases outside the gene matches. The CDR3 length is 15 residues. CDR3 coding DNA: TGTGCCAGCAGAGTTAGCGGGACCAGCACAGATACGCAGTATTTT. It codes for CASRVSGTSTDTQYF.

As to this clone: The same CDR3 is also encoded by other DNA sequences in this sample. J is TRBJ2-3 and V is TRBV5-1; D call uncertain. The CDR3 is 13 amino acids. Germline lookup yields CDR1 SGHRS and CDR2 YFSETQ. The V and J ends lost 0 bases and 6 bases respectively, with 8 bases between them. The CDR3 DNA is TGCGCCAGCAGCTTGGGTGGAGCGGATACGCAGTATTTT. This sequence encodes CASSLGGADTQYF.

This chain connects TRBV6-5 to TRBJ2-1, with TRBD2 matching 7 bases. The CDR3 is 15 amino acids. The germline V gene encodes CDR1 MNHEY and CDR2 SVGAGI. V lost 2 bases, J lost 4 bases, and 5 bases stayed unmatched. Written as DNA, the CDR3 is TGTGCCAGCAGTTACGAGCTAGCGGAGTACAATGAGCAGTTCTTC. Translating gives CASSYELAEYNEQFF.

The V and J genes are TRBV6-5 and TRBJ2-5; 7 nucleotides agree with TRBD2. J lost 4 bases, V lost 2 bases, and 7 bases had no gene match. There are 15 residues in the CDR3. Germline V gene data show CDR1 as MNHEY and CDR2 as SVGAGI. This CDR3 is CASSYGGRMVETQYF. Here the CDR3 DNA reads TGTGCCAGCAGTTACGGCGGGAGAATGGTAGAGACCCAGTACTTC.